The rows below give T cell receptor beta chains drawn from one sample of a study of control samples from healthy donors and cancer patients. The protocol was immunoSEQ multiplex PCR, while the TCRdb copy is restricted to in-frame clones and leaves out a portion. The data show around 100,000 clones, around 92% seen once. Sequencing input: blood. These receptors originate from a young woman in good health. Both conserved end residues are part of each CDR3. A D gene is named only where the DNA matches it firmly. Clone size, where shown, is once, few, many, or a class for clones that have expanded.

clone_size,cdr3_length,j_call,d_call,v_call,cdr3_aa,cdr3_nt
few,17,TRBJ2-6,NA,TRBV7-9,CASSLGVTDSGANVLTF,TGTGCCAGCAGCTTAGGAGTAACAGACTCTGGGGCCAACGTCCTGACTTTC
NA,19,TRBJ2-6,NA,TRBV21-1,CASSKRGRPTSPGANVLTF,TGTGCCAGCAGCAAAAGGGGCAGGCCCACCTCTCCTGGGGCCAACGTCCTGACTTTC
NA,14,TRBJ1-2,TRBD1,TRBV6-5,CASSRDRLNYGYTF,TGTGCCAGCAGTAGGGACAGATTAAACTATGGCTACACCTTC
NA,14,TRBJ2-1,TRBD1,TRBV9,CASSERQGYDEQFF,TGTGCCAGCAGCGAGAGACAGGGTTACGATGAGCAGTTCTTC
few,13,TRBJ1-3,NA,TRBV6-5,CASDQGAGNTIYF,TGTGCCAGCGATCAGGGCGCGGGAAACACCATATATTTT
NA,14,TRBJ2-2,NA,TRBV3-1/TRBV3-2,CASSPGWGTGELFF,TGTGCCAGCAGCCCCGGATGGGGAACCGGGGAGCTGTTTTTT
NA,13,TRBJ2-1,TRBD2,TRBV18,CASKGTSRNEQFF,TGTGCCAGCAAAGGGACTAGTCGGAATGAGCAGTTCTTC
NA,14,TRBJ2-7,NA,TRBV5-1,CASKLQAGSYEQYF,TGCGCCAGCAAGCTCCAGGCGGGAAGCTACGAGCAGTACTTC
NA,14,TRBJ1-1,NA,TRBV3-1/TRBV3-2,CASSQDTGGAEAFF,TGTGCCAGCAGCCAAGATACGGGAGGCGCTGAAGCTTTCTTT
NA,14,TRBJ2-7,NA,TRBV4-2,CASSQVDSSYEQYF,TGTGCCAGCAGCCAAGTGGACAGCTCCTACGAGCAGTACTTC
NA,15,TRBJ1-1,TRBD1,TRBV6-5,CASSYAPGGNTEAFF,TGTGCCAGCAGTTACGCCCCAGGGGGAAACACTGAAGCTTTCTTT
NA,12,TRBJ2-3,TRBD2,TRBV7-2,CASGTSVDTQYF,TGTGCCAGCGGGACTAGCGTTGATACGCAGTATTTT
NA,15,TRBJ2-1,TRBD1,TRBV4-2,CASSRQGQAYNEQFF,TGTGCCAGCAGCCGCCAGGGACAGGCCTACAATGAGCAGTTCTTC
NA,12,TRBJ1-3,NA,TRBV9,CASSVDGNTIYF,TGTGCCAGCAGCGTAGATGGGAACACCATATATTTT
NA,12,TRBJ2-5,NA,TRBV30,CAWSQLEETQYF,TGTGCCTGGTCGCAGCTCGAAGAGACCCAGTACTTC
NA,15,TRBJ2-3,TRBD1,TRBV19,CASSTGTASTDTQYF,TGTGCCAGTAGTACGGGGACAGCTAGCACAGATACGCAGTATTTT
NA,14,TRBJ1-2,TRBD1,TRBV6-5,CASSLGTENYGYTF,TGTGCCAGCAGTCTTGGGACAGAGAACTATGGCTACACCTTC
NA,16,TRBJ2-3,TRBD1,TRBV6-4,CASSPLGTGVTDTQYF,TGTGCCAGCAGCCCCCTAGGGACAGGGGTCACAGATACGCAGTATTTT
NA,14,TRBJ2-5,NA,TRBV3-1/TRBV3-2,CASRPSGVQETQYF,TGTGCCAGCAGACCTTCGGGGGTTCAAGAGACCCAGTACTTC
NA,15,TRBJ2-7,NA,TRBV3-1/TRBV3-2,CASSQGTMLPYEQYF,TGTGCCAGCAGCCAAGGTACCATGCTGCCCTACGAGCAGTACTTC
few,14,TRBJ1-5,NA,TRBV3-1/TRBV3-2,CASSHSGTNQPQHF,TGTGCCAGCAGCCACTCCGGGACAAATCAGCCCCAGCATTTT
NA,15,TRBJ2-1,NA,TRBV15,CATSRAPGGYDEQFF,TGTGCCACCAGCAGAGCCCCTGGGGGCTACGATGAGCAGTTCTTC
NA,14,TRBJ1-4,NA,TRBV11-3,CASSNRLVSEKLFF,TGTGCCAGCAGCAACAGGCTTGTTTCGGAAAAACTGTTTTTT
NA,17,TRBJ2-3,NA,TRBV10-1,CASSESGISLVADTQYF,TGCGCCAGCAGTGAGTCGGGTATTAGCCTCGTCGCAGATACGCAGTATTTT
NA,13,TRBJ2-5,TRBD2,TRBV28,CASGLAEGETQYF,TGTGCCAGCGGACTAGCGGAAGGAGAGACCCAGTACTTC
once,14,TRBJ1-2,TRBD1,TRBV28,CASRSGQGRYGYTF,TGTGCCAGCAGGTCGGGACAGGGACGCTATGGCTACACCTTC
NA,14,TRBJ2-7,TRBD1,TRBV24-1,CATSQTGGLDEQYF,TGTGCCACCTCCCAGACAGGGGGCTTGGACGAGCAGTACTTC
once,14,TRBJ2-1,TRBD2,TRBV11-2,CASSLEYGTSGRVF,TGTGCCAGCAGCTTAGAATACGGGACTAGCGGGAGAGTCTTC
NA,15,TRBJ2-7,NA,TRBV7-9,CASSPADSPTYEQYF,TGTGCCAGCAGCCCCGCGGACAGCCCTACCTACGAGCAGTACTTC
NA,19,TRBJ2-6,TRBD1,TRBV11-3,CASSPLPDRAFSGANVLTF,TGTGCCAGCAGTCCCCTCCCGGACAGGGCGTTCTCTGGGGCCAACGTCCTGACTTTC
NA,15,TRBJ2-7,TRBD2,TRBV14,CASSQGSGAAYEQYF,TGTGCCAGCAGCCAAGGGAGCGGGGCCGCCTACGAGCAGTACTTC
NA,15,TRBJ1-4,TRBD1,TRBV6-1,CASSDGRQGVEKLFF,TGTGCCAGCAGTGACGGTCGACAGGGTGTTGAAAAACTGTTTTTT
once,15,TRBJ1-2,NA,TRBV7-7,CASSFDGPINYGYTF,TGTGCCAGCAGCTTCGACGGACCGATTAACTATGGCTACACCTTC
NA,14,TRBJ2-2,NA,TRBV6-6,CASSSQGNTGELFF,TGTGCCAGCAGTTCCCAGGGTAACACCGGGGAGCTGTTTTTT
NA,17,TRBJ1-6,NA,TRBV4-2,CASSRQIGSSYNSPLHF,TGTGCCAGCAGCCGGCAGATCGGAAGCTCCTATAATTCACCCCTCCACTTT
NA,15,TRBJ2-7,NA,TRBV14,CASSQRPASSYEQYF,TGTGCCAGCAGCCAAAGACCGGCAAGCTCCTACGAGCAGTACTTC
NA,15,TRBJ2-1,NA,TRBV11-2,CASSLYGGLDNEQFF,TGTGCCAGCAGCTTATACGGGGGGCTGGACAATGAGCAGTTCTTC
once,12,TRBJ1-4,NA,TRBV4-1,CASSQDWEKLFF,TGCGCCAGCAGCCAAGATTGGGAAAAACTGTTTTTT
NA,14,TRBJ2-3,NA,TRBV6-5,CASSYRDPTDTQYF,TGTGCCAGCAGTTACCGGGACCCCACAGATACGCAGTATTTT
NA,13,TRBJ2-7,NA,TRBV19,CASTISVGGEQYF,TGTGCCAGCACAATTAGCGTTGGTGGCGAGCAGTACTTC
NA,18,TRBJ1-5,TRBD1,TRBV4-1,CASSPTRQGAIQGQPQHF,TGCGCCAGCAGCCCAACCCGACAGGGGGCGATTCAGGGTCAGCCCCAGCATTTT
once,13,TRBJ1-3,TRBD1,TRBV11-3,CASSQGGGNTIYF,TGTGCCAGCAGCCAGGGGGGCGGAAACACCATATATTTT
NA,13,TRBJ1-4,NA,TRBV29-1,CSVRGGANEKLFF,TGCAGCGTTCGAGGGGGGGCGAATGAAAAACTGTTTTTT
NA,15,TRBJ1-4,NA,TRBV6-4,CARRTSYATNEKLFF,TGTGCCAGACGGACCTCCTATGCAACTAATGAAAAACTGTTTTTT
once,14,TRBJ2-5,NA,TRBV4-1,CASSQDFFQETQYF,TGCGCCAGCAGCCAAGATTTCTTCCAAGAGACCCAGTACTTC
NA,13,TRBJ1-1,NA,TRBV30,CAWTPDLNTEAFF,TGTGCCTGGACCCCCGACTTGAACACTGAAGCTTTCTTT
NA,14,TRBJ1-2,TRBD1,TRBV5-4,CASSLAGQIYGYTF,TGTGCCAGCAGCTTGGCGGGACAGATTTATGGCTACACCTTC
once,13,TRBJ1-5,NA,TRBV24-1,CATSDSTDQPQHF,TGTGCCACCAGTGATTCCACAGATCAGCCCCAGCATTTT
NA,14,TRBJ1-2,NA,TRBV5-4,CASSLAGLNYGYTF,TGTGCCAGCAGCTTGGCCGGGCTTAACTATGGCTACACCTTC
NA,13,TRBJ2-2,NA,TRBV28,CANMERNTGELFF,TGTGCCAACATGGAGAGAAACACCGGGGAGCTGTTTTTT